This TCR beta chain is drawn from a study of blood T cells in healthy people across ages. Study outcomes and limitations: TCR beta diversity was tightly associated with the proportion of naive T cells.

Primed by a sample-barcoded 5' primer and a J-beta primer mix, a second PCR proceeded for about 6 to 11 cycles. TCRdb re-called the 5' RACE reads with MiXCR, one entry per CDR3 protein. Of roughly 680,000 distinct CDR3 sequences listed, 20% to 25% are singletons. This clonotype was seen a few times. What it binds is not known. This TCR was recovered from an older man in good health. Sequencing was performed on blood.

CDR3 sequence: CASSYGISLQETQYF. CDR3 bases: TGTGCCAGCAGTTACGGCATTAGTCTTCAAGAGACCCAGTACTTC. This chain connects TRBV6-5 to TRBJ2-5, with D unresolved. V shed 2 bases and J shed 2 bases, with 12 bases lying between them. CDR1 is MNHEY and CDR2 is SVGAGI in the germline V gene. The CDR3 totals 15 residues.